The sequence of this T cell receptor beta chain was determined in a study of Ad26.COV2.S vaccination and SARS-CoV-2 variants. Study overall: Enrollment placed the donor in the COV1001 Ad26.COV2.S trial arm.

The data were produced by immunoSEQ multiplex PCR, yet TCRdb's version contains in-frame clones alone and is incomplete. This table has around 300,000 clones, 75% to 90% appearing once. Treatment given: roughly 20 received Ad26.COV2.S at low or high dose, single or two shots; about 5 received placebo; per-sample allocation not given. The study sampled participants on day 63 after the first vaccine or placebo injection. CDR1 is KGHSH and CDR2 is LQKENI in the germline V gene. There are 14 residues in the CDR3. The V and J ends lost 5 bases and 5 bases respectively, with 13 bases between them. The TCR comes from a person between 18 and 65 years old who received the Ad26.COV2.S COVID-19 vaccine or a placebo. The chain recombines TRBV18 with TRBJ2-1; D is ambiguous. Sequencing was performed on peripheral blood, taken in a trial of Ad26.COV2.S vaccine versus placebo. DNA of the CDR3: TGTGCCAGCTCATCACGGACGGAAAACAATGAGCAGTTCTTC. Translation: CASSSRTENNEQFF. The full variable domain, in which reference TRBV18 and TRBJ2-1 provide the parts outside the CDR3, is NAGVMQNPRHLVRRRGQEARLRCSPMKGHSHVYWYRQLPEEGLKFMVYLQKENIIDESGMPKERFSAEFPKEGPSILRIQQVVRGDSAAYFCASSSRTENNEQFFGPGTRLTVL.